Below, 5 T cell receptor beta chains from the same sample are listed, as sequenced in a study of T-cell memory formation after mild COVID-19. Each CDR3 protein is one row after TCRdb ran MiXCR on the 5' RACE reads. Of about 170,000 distinct CDR3 sequences listed, around 13% are singletons. Sequenced material: PBMCs or a T cell subset sorted from them (not recorded which). The receptors come from a man aged 18 to 30 who had mild COVID-19 (a few samples of this study predate the infection). Cell type and time point are not known.

This clonotype appeared a few times. The CDR3: CASSLVWEGNTEAFF. CDR3 coding DNA: TGCGCCAGCAGCTTGGTTTGGGAGGGGAACACTGAAGCTTTCTTT. The chain uses TRBV5-1 and TRBJ1-1; D remains ambiguous. V shed 0 bases and J shed 1 base, with 10 bases lying between them. The CDR3 consists of 15 residues. Looked up from germline, CDR1 is SGHRS and CDR2 is YFSETQ.

J is TRBJ2-5 and V is TRBV12-5; no definite D call. CDR3 length: 13 residues. Per germline, CDR1 LGHNT and CDR2 FRNRAP. Trimming removed 4 bases from V and 5 bases from J, with 11 bases in between. CDR3 sequence reads: CASGSWTTETQYF. DNA of the CDR3: TGTGCTAGTGGTTCCTGGACGACGGAGACCCAGTACTTC.

This clonotype was seen a few times. The chain links TRBV5-4 to TRBJ2-1, with 14 bases fitting TRBD2. The CDR3 is 16 residues long. Germline CDR1 and CDR2: SGHNT and YYREEE (reference sequence). The trim removed 0 bases at V and 9 bases at J, leaving 5 bases unmatched. The CDR3 is CASSLAGLAGGGEQFF. The CDR3 nucleotides are TGTGCCAGCAGCTTGGCAGGACTAGCGGGGGGCGGTGAGCAGTTCTTC. Full variable domain (missing parts from reference TRBV5-4 and TRBJ2-1): ETGVTQSPTHLIKTRGQQVTLRCSSQSGHNTVSWYQQALGQGPQFIFQYYREEENGRGNFPPRFSGLQFPNYSSELNVNALELDDSALYLCASSLAGLAGGGEQFFGPGTRLTVL.

J is TRBJ2-7 and V is TRBV3-1; D not certain. The CDR3 has 15 amino acids. CDR1 is LGHDT, CDR2 YNNKEL, per germline (reference sequence). V was trimmed by 1 base and J by 3 bases, leaving 13 bases between them. The CDR3 DNA follows: TGTGCCAGCAGCCAAGCGAGATCGGCCTACTACGAGCAGTACTTC. Translated, it gives CASSQARSAYYEQYF.

The gene calls are TRBV20-1 and TRBJ2-1; TRBD2 matches 8 bases. Germline V gene data show CDR1 as DFQATT and CDR2 as SNEGSKA (reference sequence). CDR3 length: 16 residues. The J segment lost 6 bases and the V segment lost 0 bases, leaving 10 bases of the junction unmatched. The CDR3 spells CSARDDGGGPTNEQFF. The CDR3 nucleotides read TGCAGTGCTAGAGATGATGGCGGGGGGCCAACCAATGAGCAGTTCTTC.